A single T cell receptor (beta chain) is shown here with its context. The antigen this receptor binds is unknown. One base away there is no much larger clone; base qualities are not given. Each donor gave one peripheral blood draw, approximately 120 mL on average, collected into heparinised tubes. A BD FACSAria II was used to sort naive, central memory, regulatory and stem cell-like memory CD4+ T cells with a panel that included CD45RO, CCR7, CD25, CD127, CD95 and CD27. A purity above 95% was achieved for all sorted populations. PBMCs were isolated right away by Lymphoprep density gradient centrifugation and were stained directly, without culture. So that batch effects would be minimized, each experiment stained and sorted samples in pairs, pairing one healthy donor with one patient. This specimen comes from a study of beta chain features in type 1 diabetes (dated 2018 in TCRdb). Context from the whole study: Mean age, gender distribution, total cell number and subset yield did not differ between patients and healthy donors. A total of around 110,000,000 sorted cells were examined across all samples, and RNA yield correlated strongly with the number of cells per subset. In the study, recently diagnosed type 1 diabetes patients and matched healthy donors were compared on the TCRB repertoires of their sorted circulating CD4+ T cell subsets. Whereas all 30 or so donors provided naive and central memory subsets, regulatory and stem cell-like memory subsets were isolated from just 8 patients and about 8 healthy donors. Broad study findings and their caveats: A moderate but significant shortening of TCRB CDR3 length was observed in type 1 diabetes patients in all four CD4+ subsets. Because the HLA sub-analyses included only small numbers of individuals, any influence of HLA type on TCRB rearrangement was left unresolved. At VDJ recombination sites, patients with type 1 diabetes made fewer insertions and deleted more nucleotides, a pattern implying thymic rearrangement abnormalities. Because cDNA rather than genomic DNA was sequenced, highly expressing activated cells could have been over-represented, although no difference in activation and CD3 levels was found between groups. Shorter templates might have been favored by PCR, but patient and control samples were amplified and corrected together, so both groups would have been affected equally by any skew. Naive, central memory and regulatory TCRB repertoires appeared more similar among patients than among healthy donors.

The CDR1 and CDR2 encoded by the germline V gene are SGDLS and YYNGEE. CDR3 length: 17 amino acids, cysteine to phenylalanine. Left in the record is the CDR3 DNA by itself, 51 bases read in frame from the first base. Trimming takes 3 bases off V and 0 bases off J; junction bases not matched to a gene: 5. All of the isolated RNA was reverse transcribed with the High Capacity cDNA Reverse Transcription Kit, so expressed TCRB transcripts were sequenced. Deep immunoSEQ sequencing was applied to naive, central memory and regulatory T cell samples, giving an average of about 3.8 million total reads per sample. After sorted cells were lysed in RLT buffer, RNA was extracted with DNase-treated RNeasy Micro or Mini kits, with the choice depending on cell number. Each cell subset was processed on its own to prevent cross-contamination, while patient and healthy donor samples were processed together. The immunoSEQ multiplex PCR was used to amplify TCRB sequences from cDNA, generating 87-bp fragments that spanned the CDR3 region. The amplicons were sequenced using the Illumina HiSeq platform. The authors' analysis ran thus. Synthetic template baselines were used to correct PCR bias computationally, reads within Hamming distance 2 were collapsed together, and singletons that could not be merged were discarded. By aligning reads against IMGT, V, D and J genes, CDR3 length, and insertions or deletions at six rearrangement sites were assigned. Within each subset, clonotype counts were normalized to the number of sorted cells before true diversity and Gini coefficients were calculated with the tcR R package. The overlap coefficient, calculated on TCRB nucleotide sequences, was used to quantify repertoire sharing. Out-of-frame TCRB sequences from naive cells were analyzed as a proxy for the pre-selection repertoire. The source is immuneACCESS, and TCRdb retained only in-frame sequences with V and J called. Part of the clones is not carried over; for the studies checked, unresolved V genes explain less than half of this, and the remainder is unexplained. D and trimming come from the DNA, and the V and J calls and clone size come from that table. The sample has around 340,000 clones on record, 15% to 20% of them singletons. The biggest ten clones account for about 0.044% of the sample.

The rearrangement combines TRBV9 with TRBJ2-6, and 8 junctional nucleotides match TRBD1. The receptor was derived from a woman younger than 35 in good health. The material sequenced was naive CD4+ T cells from blood. Per the publication, the cell subset or site label means: true naive CD4+ T cells. Read as DNA, the sequence is TGTGCCAGCAGCGCCCGACAGGGGAGCTCTGGGGCCAACGTCCTGACTTTC. Translated, this gives CASSARQGSSGANVLTF.